One T cell receptor beta chain is described in this entry. What it recognizes is unknown. Trimming pared 5 bases from V and 8 bases from J, leaving 11 bases between. The germline V gene encodes CDR1 SGHTA and CDR2 FQGNSA. The CDR3 sequence is 12 residues long. The data were taken from a study of T cell clonotyping in hematopoietic cell transplantation. Study-wide findings and caveats: Recipient TCR diversity dropped after transplant; expanded clonotypes rose from day 30 to 180.

Only in-frame clones appear in the TCRdb table, and some are missing; sequencing was by immunoSEQ multiplex PCR. The sample consists of 35,000 to 45,000 clones, roughly 94% of them appearing once. The V call is TRBV7-2, the J call TRBJ2-3, with a weak D call TRBD2 (5 bases). The sequence was obtained from a woman aged 50 to 65 in good health. Some clones in this sample may be carry-over from other donors' samples. The sequencing sample was made of peripheral blood mononuclear cells. The DNA of the CDR3 is TGTGCCAGCAGCCCCGGGATGGTTACGCAGTATTTT. This gives the protein CASSPGMVTQYF.